The 23 T cell receptor beta chains given below trace back to one sample, sequenced in a study of shared clonotypes between healthy human individuals. CD8 cells classed as naive were CD45RO-negative and positively selected for CCR7, excluding terminally differentiated effector memory CD45RA+ cells. TCRdb's copy holds only in-frame clones and misses some; the assay was immunoSEQ multiplex PCR. In the table there are around 1,900,000 clones, around 93% of which are singletons. Sequencing used naive CD8+ T cells from PBMCs. These receptors all come from a man younger than 35 in good health. Some clones in this sample may be carry-over from other donors' samples.

The chain has TRBV25-1 and TRBJ1-2; D gene uncertain. The CDR3 is 12 residues long. V was pared by 4 bases and J by 8 bases, with 11 bases between. Germline V gene lookup returns CDR1 MGHDK and CDR2 SYGVNS. As DNA, the CDR3 is TGTGCCAGCAGTGGTTTACATGACGGCTACACCTTC. Its translation is CASSGLHDGYTF.

The V call is TRBV2, the J call TRBJ1-2, with 7 bases lining up with TRBD1. The junction had 9 bases not matched to a gene; V was cut back by 4 bases and J by 4 bases. The germline V gene has CDR1 SNHLY and CDR2 FYNNEI. The length of the CDR3 is 15 residues. CDR3 amino acids: CASSVFTGEGYGYTF. The DNA of the CDR3 is TGTGCCAGCAGTGTTTTTACAGGGGAGGGCTATGGCTACACCTTC.

The chain has TRBV4-1 and TRBJ2-7; D ambiguous. This CDR3 has 15 amino acids. Trimming removed 4 bases at V and 0 bases at J, with 13 bases between. Germline lookup yields CDR1 MGHRA and CDR2 YSYEKL. The CDR3 loop is CASSPTSLTSYEQYF. In DNA form, the CDR3 reads TGCGCCAGCAGCCCGACGAGCCTTACCTCCTACGAGCAGTACTTC.

This chain connects TRBV5-5 to TRBJ2-7, with D possibly being TRBD1 (6 bases). Trimming stripped 4 bases from V and 2 bases from J, with 16 bases between. The CDR3 covers 15 residues. CDR1 is SGHKS and CDR2 is YYEKEE in the germline V gene (reference sequence). CDR3 residues: CASSVTGTAAYEQYF. The CDR3 nucleotides read TGTGCCAGCAGCGTGACAGGCACCGCCGCCTACGAGCAGTACTTC.

This clone was detected once. The V call is TRBV7-9, the J call TRBJ2-6, with 8 positions matching TRBD1. The J segment lost 0 bases and the V segment lost 5 bases, leaving 9 bases of the junction unmatched. The germline V gene encodes CDR1 SEHNR and CDR2 FQNEAQ (reference sequence). CDR3 length equals 18 residues. The CDR3 region is CASSGYRGKGSGANVLTF. CDR3 bases: TGTGCCAGCAGCGGCTACAGGGGGAAGGGCTCTGGGGCCAACGTCCTGACTTTC. The full variable domain, its missing parts supplied by reference TRBV7-9 and TRBJ2-6, is DTGVSQNPRHKITKRGQNVTFRCDPISEHNRLYWYRQTLGQGPEFLTYFQNEAQLEKSRLLSDRFSAERPKGSFSTLEIQRTEQGDSAMYLCASSGYRGKGSGANVLTFGAGSRLTVL.

The chain joins TRBV18 to TRBJ2-2; 8 bases map to TRBD1. The CDR3 sequence is 15 residues long. Germline trimming cut 3 bases from V and 5 bases from J; bases unmatched to any gene: 5. Germline-derived CDR1 and CDR2 are KGHSH and LQKENI. The CDR3: CASSPGQGKTGELFF. CDR3 coding DNA: TGTGCCAGCTCACCCGGACAGGGAAAGACCGGGGAGCTGTTTTTT.

The chain combines TRBV5-4 with TRBJ2-7, with TRBD1 identical over 9 bases. CDR3 length: 16 residues. The J segment lost 6 bases and the V segment lost 1 base, leaving 11 bases of the junction unmatched. The germline V gene encodes CDR1 SGHNT and CDR2 YYREEE (reference sequence). CDR3 residues: CASSLLPGTGTSEQYF. The CDR3 DNA is TGTGCCAGCAGCTTGCTCCCCGGGACAGGGACTTCCGAGCAGTACTTC.

V is TRBV11-3 and J is TRBJ1-2, with D possibly TRBD1 on 5 matching bases. V lost 8 bases to trimming and J lost 2 bases, with 9 bases between them. Germline CDR1 reads SGHNT; CDR2 reads YENEEA. The CDR3 consists of 12 residues. The CDR3 DNA follows: TGTGCCAGCCGCAGGGCCAACTATGGCTACACCTTC. Its protein is CASRRANYGYTF.

CDR3 in amino acids: CASSQDRAFLVKQYF. The CDR3 bases are TGCGCCAGCAGCCAAGACAGGGCCTTCCTTGTAAAGCAGTACTTC. The chain combines TRBV4-3 with TRBJ2-7; TRBD1 might be the D (5 bases). The CDR3 has 15 residues. CDR1 LGHNA and CDR2 YSLEER come from the germline V gene. V lost 0 bases, J lost 8 bases, and 17 bases lay in between.

This clone showed up just a few times. Its ends do not fully match the called genes, so a read error is possible. The rearrangement uses TRBV4-1 and TRBJ2-2; TRBD2 might be the D (5 bases). Germline CDR1 is MGHRA and CDR2 is YSYEKL. The CDR3 is 16 residues long. The CDR3 nucleotides read TGCGCCAGCACCCAACGGGCCAGCGGACTCACCGGGGAGCTGTTTTTT. Its protein product is CASTQRASGLTGELFF.

This clone was seen more than once but under ten times. The chain couples TRBV30 to TRBJ1-1, with no clear D. Germline V gives CDR1 GTSNPN, CDR2 SVGIG (reference sequence). The CDR3 sequence is 12 residues long. V was shortened by 4 bases and J by 3 bases, with 9 bases between the two germline ends. This chain's CDR3 is CAWNGVDTEAFF. CDR3 in DNA: TGTGCCTGGAACGGGGTGGACACTGAAGCTTTCTTT.

This rearrangement joins TRBV4-1 to TRBJ1-5, with 8 positions matching TRBD1. This CDR3 has 16 residues. The germline V gene has CDR1 MGHRA and CDR2 YSYEKL. J gave up 7 bases and V 0 bases, and 8 bases lay outside the gene matches. The CDR3 region has the DNA TGCGCCAGCAGCCAAGAGAGTACAGGGGGATTGCAGCCCCAGCATTTT. Its translation is CASSQESTGGLQPQHF.

The chain uses TRBV29-1 and TRBJ2-1, with a tentative D call TRBD2 (5 bases). The V gene's germline CDR1 is SQVTM and CDR2 ANQGSEA. This CDR3 is 15 amino acids long. V shed 4 bases and J shed 0 bases, with 13 bases lying between them. The CDR3 region is CSVGLEGASYNEQFF. DNA for the CDR3: TGCAGCGTTGGTCTTGAGGGAGCCTCCTACAATGAGCAGTTCTTC.

V gene TRBV7-3 combines with J gene TRBJ2-2; no clear D. The CDR3 is 20 residues long. Trimming took 4 bases from V and 5 from J, leaving 29 bases between them. The germline gives CDR1 SGHTA, CDR2 FQGTGA. CDR3 in amino acids: CASSSSDRVKKKVETGELFF. The CDR3 region has the DNA TGTGCCAGCAGCTCGAGTGACCGTGTCAAAAAGAAGGTCGAAACCGGGGAGCTGTTTTTT. Complete variable domain (other parts from reference TRBV7-3 and TRBJ2-2): GAGVSQTPSNKVTEKGKYVELRCDPISGHTALYWYRQSLGQGPEFLIYFQGTGAADDSGLPNDRFFAVRPEGSVSTLKIQRTERGDSAVYLCASSSSDRVKKKVETGELFFGEGSRLTVL.

In its sample, this clone was seen once. The same CDR3 is also encoded by other DNA sequences in this sample. The chain links TRBV13 to TRBJ2-1; no clear D gene. The ends were cut back, 5 bases at V and 2 bases at J, with 10 bases in the middle. The CDR3 covers 14 residues. Germline values: CDR1 PRHDT, CDR2 FYEKMQ (reference sequence). The CDR3 reads CASSPGLAYNEQFF. The CDR3 DNA is TGTGCCAGCAGCCCGGGCCTAGCCTACAATGAGCAGTTCTTC.

V usage is TRBV7-9 and J usage is TRBJ2-1; a weak D match, TRBD2 (5 bases). Trimming took off 3 bases at V and 8 bases at J, with 14 bases between the two ends. The CDR3 length is 14 residues. Germline CDR1 SEHNR, CDR2 FQNEAQ (reference sequence). The CDR3 spells CASSFGSLGDEQFF. CDR3 bases: TGTGCCAGCAGCTTTGGGTCACTAGGCGATGAGCAGTTCTTC.

With respect to this clone: Other DNA sequences in this specimen translate into the identical CDR3. The chain employs TRBV4-2 and TRBJ2-7; possible D gene TRBD2, 6 bases. V lost 0 bases and J 0 bases, leaving 9 bases between the germline ends. From germline, CDR1 is LGHNA and CDR2 YNFKEQ. This CDR3 has 15 amino acids. In DNA, the CDR3 is TGTGCCAGCAGCCAAGACGCCGGGAGCTCCTACGAGCAGTACTTC. Translated, it gives CASSQDAGSSYEQYF.

V usage is TRBV25-1 and J usage is TRBJ2-1; no clear D gene. Germline-derived CDR1 and CDR2 are MGHDK and SYGVNS. The V and J ends lost 4 bases and 8 bases respectively, with 21 bases between them. This CDR3 region has 16 residues. CDR3 amino acids: CASSAPVRAGKDEQFF. CDR3 nucleotide sequence: TGTGCCAGCAGTGCCCCCGTAAGGGCAGGAAAAGATGAGCAGTTCTTC.

Only one count was recorded for this clone. The chain links TRBV29-1 to TRBJ2-1, with TRBD2 matching over 10 bases. This CDR3 is built from 17 residues. Losses at the gene ends were 2 bases for V and 8 bases for J; bases not matched to a gene: 15. CDR1 SQVTM and CDR2 ANQGSEA come from the germline V gene. CDR3 DNA sequence: TGCAGCGTTGAAAATTTTTTGGGGACTAGCGTCTTCGATGAGCAGTTCTTC. Its protein product is CSVENFLGTSVFDEQFF.

The chain employs TRBV7-9 and TRBJ2-7; D may correspond to TRBD1 or TRBD2 (5 bases each). The CDR3 runs to 17 residues. Trimming removed 5 bases from V and 1 base from J, with 21 bases in between. In germline, CDR1 is SEHNR, CDR2 FQNEAQ (reference sequence). In DNA, the CDR3 is TGTGCCAGCAGCGAACCCGTAGCCGGGGCTCTGTCCTACGAGCAGTACTTC. Protein: CASSEPVAGALSYEQYF.

The gene calls are TRBV11-2 and TRBJ2-2; a possible D gene is TRBD1 (6 bases). Germline assignment: CDR1 SGHAT and CDR2 FQNNGV. V was shortened by 1 base and J by 5 bases, with 14 bases between the two germline ends. The CDR3 is 16 residues long. For the CDR3, the DNA is TGTGCCAGCAGCTTAGGGTTGACCGGGACAACCGGGGAGCTGTTTTTT. Protein product: CASSLGLTGTTGELFF.

The V gene is TRBV11-2, the J gene TRBJ2-7; D is unclear. Germline V CDR1 and CDR2: SGHAT, FQNNGV. The CDR3 runs to 14 residues. The V end lost 2 bases, the J end lost 0 bases, and 8 bases lay between the germline ends. The DNA of the CDR3 is TGTGCCAGCAGCTTATTCGACACCTCCTACGAGCAGTACTTC. It translates to CASSLFDTSYEQYF. Combining the CDR3 with reference TRBV11-2 and TRBJ2-7 gives the whole variable domain EAGVAQSPRYKIIEKRQSVAFWCNPISGHATLYWYQQILGQGPKLLIQFQNNGVVDDSQLPKDRFSAERLKGVDSTLKIQPAKLEDSAVYLCASSLFDTSYEQYFGPGTRLTVT.

CDR3 nucleotide sequence: TGTGCCAGCAGCTTAGACCTGGCGGGAGGAACGCGAGAGCAGTACTTC. It yields the protein CASSLDLAGGTREQYF. This chain uses TRBV11-2 with TRBJ2-7; 8 bases are shared with TRBD2. Germline CDR1 SGHAT, CDR2 FQNNGV. The ends lost 0 bases at V and 7 bases at J; junction bases unmatched: 11. This CDR3 is 16 amino acids long.